These T cell receptor beta chains were read from a single sample in a study of cytomegalovirus exposure and HLA in healthy donors. Method: immunoSEQ multiplex PCR; TCRdb's copy keeps in-frame clones and lacks some. The table for this sample gives 35,000 to 45,000 clones. Sequencing was done on a sample of PBMCs. The origin of the receptors is a man aged 35-49 years in good health and CMV-seropositive. Both conserved end residues are trimmed from each CDR3.

v_gene	j_gene	CDR3aa
TRBV6-6	TRBJ2-1	ASRPGWTSGYNEQF
TRBV19	TRBJ2-5	ASSTLHGGRETQY
TRBV30	TRBJ1-1	AWSVTAGTEAF
TRBV6-5	TRBJ1-2	ASRDGQGTYGYT
TRBV15	TRBJ2-1	ATSRESPGIYNEQF
TRBV7-9	TRBJ1-2	ASRPGGIDYGYT
TRBV5-6	TRBJ2-1	ASSFSQASQF
TRBV27	TRBJ2-7	ASSSREEQY
TRBV10-3	TRBJ1-5	AIGKGAGGPQH
TRBV5-6	TRBJ2-7	ASSSGYEQY
TRBV7-3	TRBJ2-1	ASSSPGAGTSSSYNEQF
TRBV30	TRBJ1-2	AWSIRGAGQNYGYT
TRBV19	TRBJ1-5	ASSIDGTEINQPQH
TRBV6-1	TRBJ2-3	ASTGTSTDTQY
TRBV30	TRBJ2-2	AWSPTSGRRRTGELF
TRBV15	TRBJ2-1	ATWHNEQF
TRBV19	TRBJ1-3	ASRTPGEAGNTIY
TRBV6-1	TRBJ2-3	ASSENRDERGGTQY
TRBV30	TRBJ1-4	AWTLRVGEKLF
TRBV18	TRBJ2-7	ASSPSRDSYEQY
TRBV19	TRBJ1-5	ASKGTHGQH
TRBV29-1	TRBJ2-4	SVGTGTDKNIQY
TRBV29-1	TRBJ2-7	SVEASAGEQY
TRBV7-2	TRBJ1-5	ASSGGQRLPQH
TRBV7-2	TRBJ1-3	ASSPPQGFSGNTIY
TRBV7-2	TRBJ2-1	ASSNGGSYNEQF
TRBV27	TRBJ2-7	ASRGTASTEQY
TRBV19	TRBJ1-3	ASSTGQGEPSGNTIY
TRBV12-5	TRBJ1-1	ASGLVGQKAF
TRBV27	TRBJ2-7	ASRGTGAYEQY
TRBV9	TRBJ2-5	ASTRGQSEETQY
TRBV5-1	TRBJ1-1	ASSLEGQMNTEAF